Below, 9 T cell receptor beta chains from the same sample are listed, as sequenced in a study of OX40 agonist ivuxolimab in advanced cancers. Repertoires were generated with immunoSEQ multiplex PCR, while TCRdb's copy carries only in-frame clones and drops some. The data contain more than 85,000 clones, more than 80% of them singletons. This material consisted of CD4+ or CD8+ T cells sorted from blood, taken in a trial of the OX40 agonist ivuxolimab. These receptors originate from an adult with an advanced solid tumor such as melanoma, head and neck, liver or kidney cancer.

The rearrangement uses TRBV10-1 and TRBJ2-2, with D possibly TRBD2 on 5 matching bases. CDR1 is WNHNN, CDR2 SYGVQD, per germline (reference sequence). V was pared by 6 bases and J by 2 bases, with 10 bases between. CDR3 length equals 14 residues. The chain's CDR3 is CASRRLSNTGELFF. For the CDR3, the DNA is TGCGCCAGCAGAAGACTAAGCAACACCGGGGAGCTGTTTTTT.

The chain employs TRBV19 and TRBJ2-1; TRBD2 matches at 12 bases. The CDR3 has 15 amino acids. The trim removed 1 base at V and 5 bases at J, leaving 0 bases unmatched. The germline CDR1 and CDR2 sequences are LNHDA and SQIVND (reference sequence). CDR3 bases: TGTGCCAGTAGTATAGGGACTAGCGGGAACAATGAGCAGTTCTTC. Protein product: CASSIGTSGNNEQFF.

V is TRBV2 and J is TRBJ1-1, with 8 bases that match TRBD1. The CDR3 is 18 amino acids. Germline V gene data show CDR1 as SNHLY and CDR2 as FYNNEI. V lost 5 bases, J lost 4 bases, and 18 bases stayed unmatched. CDR3 residues: CASSPGTGSYVSATEAFF. The CDR3 DNA reads as TGTGCCAGCAGTCCCGGGACAGGTTCGTACGTTTCTGCCACTGAAGCTTTCTTT.

V and J are TRBV10-2 and TRBJ2-7; D not resolved. This CDR3 spans 11 amino acids. V was clipped by 6 bases and J by 6 bases, with 9 bases between them. Germline lookup yields CDR1 WSHSY and CDR2 SAAADI. The CDR3 region has the DNA TGCGCCAGCAGAGGCCGAATCGAGCAGTACTTC. It yields the protein CASRGRIEQYF.

The chain links TRBV10-3 to TRBJ1-6; D remains ambiguous. CDR3 length equals 16 residues. Germline CDR1 ENHRY, CDR2 SYGVKD. With 0 bases removed from V and 9 bases from J, the gap between germline ends came to 15 bases. The CDR3 DNA follows: TGTGCCATCAGTGAGTCCGGCCGGAGAACGGGTTCACCCCTCCACTTT. It codes for CAISESGRRTGSPLHF.

This chain connects TRBV4-1 to TRBJ2-5; D is ambiguous. The CDR3 is 17 amino acids. V lost 3 bases to trimming and J lost 0 bases, with 17 bases between them. Germline V gives CDR1 MGHRA, CDR2 YSYEKL. The CDR3 sequence: CASSQDPVGGYQETQYF. The CDR3, as DNA: TGCGCCAGCAGCCAGGACCCCGTTGGTGGCTACCAAGAGACCCAGTACTTC.

This chain links TRBV7-8 with TRBJ2-7; TRBD1 might be the D (6 bases). Germline loops: CDR1 SGHVS, CDR2 FQNEAQ. Trimming left V 5 bases short and J 5 bases short, with 16 bases between. CDR3 length equals 14 residues. DNA of the CDR3: TGTGCCAGCAGCGGCGTTACAGGGTTGCACGAGCAGTACTTC. Its translation is CASSGVTGLHEQYF.

This clone was recorded once. The V gene is TRBV11-3, the J gene TRBJ2-2; either TRBD1 or TRBD2 may supply D (6 bases each). The ends were cut back, 4 bases at V and 6 bases at J, with 9 bases in the middle. In germline, CDR1 is SGHNT, CDR2 YENEEA. The CDR3 totals 13 residues. For the CDR3, the DNA is TGTGCCAGCAGCTACAGGGAGGCCGGGGAGCTGTTTTTT. It yields the protein CASSYREAGELFF.

This clone was observed a single time. The chain recombines TRBV5-6 with TRBJ2-7; 9 bases line up with TRBD1. Per the germline V gene, CDR1 is SGHDT and CDR2 is YYEEEE. V was clipped by 4 bases and J by 5 bases; unmatched bases: 10. The CDR3 loop spans 15 amino acids. CDR3 sequence: CASSRTGVRDHEQYF. As DNA, the CDR3 is TGTGCCAGCAGCCGGACAGGGGTCAGAGACCACGAGCAGTACTTC.